This is a list of T cell receptor beta chains from one sample in a study of T cell responses to AZD1222 COVID-19 vaccine. TCRdb's table, derived via immunoSEQ multiplex PCR, lists solely in-frame clones and lacks some. Of roughly 190,000 clones in the sample, approximately 89% are singletons; the top ten hold around 3.5%. This specimen consisted of peripheral blood, obtained 28 days after the second AZD1222 dose. These receptors were taken from an adult who received the AZD1222 COVID-19 vaccine. Each CDR3 is given with its conserved first and last residue. The D gene is left open where the match is weak. Part of the rows lack a size; the others show once, few, many or a class for expanded clones.

CDR3	DNA	size	J	V	D
CASSFDLRTGNTDTQYF	TGTGCCAGCAGCTTCGATCTGCGGACAGGGAACACAGATACGCAGTATTTT	-	TRBJ2-3	TRBV7-9	TRBD1
CATRDTLGGKLFF	TGTGCCACCCGGGACACCTTGGGGGGAAAACTGTTTTTT	-	TRBJ1-4	TRBV28	-
CASSVGPYGYTF	TGTGCCAGCAGCGTAGGGCCCTATGGCTACACCTTC	once	TRBJ1-2	TRBV9	-
CASSPGSPSYNEQFF	TGTGCCAGTAGTCCCGGGAGCCCCTCCTACAATGAGCAGTTCTTC	-	TRBJ2-1	TRBV19	-
CASSFSGIEQFF	TGTGCCAGCAGTTTTAGCGGTATTGAGCAGTTCTTC	-	TRBJ2-1	TRBV2	-
CASSQDRGGTEAFF	TGCGCCAGCAGCCAAGATCGAGGGGGTACTGAAGCTTTCTTT	-	TRBJ1-1	TRBV4-3	-
CASSQQGSYNSPLHF	TGCGCCAGCAGCCAACAGGGTTCCTATAATTCACCCCTCCACTTT	-	TRBJ1-6	TRBV5-1	-
CASSGSPEPEQFF	TGTGCCAGTAGTGGGTCCCCAGAGCCTGAGCAGTTCTTC	-	TRBJ2-1	TRBV19	-
CASREQGGGSGELFF	TGTGCCAGCAGGGAACAGGGGGGCGGGTCCGGGGAGCTGTTTTTT	-	TRBJ2-2	TRBV11-3	TRBD1
CASWRNEKLFF	TGCGCCAGCTGGAGGAATGAAAAACTGTTTTTT	-	TRBJ1-4	TRBV10-2	-
CASSFPLAGVAEQFF	TGTGCCAGCAGCTTTCCCCTAGCGGGAGTGGCTGAGCAGTTCTTC	once	TRBJ2-1	TRBV7-2	TRBD2
CATSDLRFLGPPGTGELFF	TGTGCCACCAGTGATTTGCGATTTCTCGGGCCCCCCGGTACCGGGGAGCTGTTTTTT	-	TRBJ2-2	TRBV24-1	-
CATSRDGADMSSGNTIYF	TGTGCCACCAGCAGAGATGGGGCGGATATGAGCTCTGGAAACACCATATATTTT	-	TRBJ1-3	TRBV15	-
CASRQGPRGYGYTF	TGTGCCAGCAGACAGGGACCGCGGGGATATGGCTACACCTTC	-	TRBJ1-2	TRBV27	-
CASSGLAGMDEQFF	TGTGCCAGTAGCGGACTAGCGGGAATGGATGAGCAGTTCTTC	-	TRBJ2-1	TRBV19	TRBD2
CASSQDPGRRTDTQYF	TGTGCCAGCAGCCAAGACCCAGGGCGGAGAACAGATACGCAGTATTTT	-	TRBJ2-3	TRBV3-1/TRBV3-2	-
CASSPDRYGYTF	TGTGCCAGCTCACCTGACCGCTATGGCTACACCTTC	-	TRBJ1-2	TRBV18	-
CASSLAGGRSEQYF	TGTGCCAGCAGTCTAGCGGGGGGGCGCTCCGAGCAGTACTTC	-	TRBJ2-7	TRBV7-3	TRBD2
CASSTGQILNYGYTF	TGCGCCAGCAGCACGGGACAAATACTTAACTATGGCTACACCTTC	-	TRBJ1-2	TRBV5-1	-
CASSLPQSTDTQYF	TGTGCCAGCAGTTTACCACAGAGCACAGATACGCAGTATTTT	few	TRBJ2-3	TRBV6-2/TRBV6-3	-
CASSESGRYSNQPQHF	TGTGCCAGCAGTGAAAGCGGGCGGTATAGCAATCAGCCCCAGCATTTT	-	TRBJ1-5	TRBV6-1	-
CASSELGPIAGELFF	TGTGCCAGCAGTGAATTGGGGCCGATTGCGGGGGAGCTGTTTTTT	once	TRBJ2-2	TRBV6-1	-
CAWYETGGIQGNTEAFF	TGTGCCTGGTATGAGACAGGGGGCATTCAGGGGAACACTGAAGCTTTCTTT	-	TRBJ1-1	TRBV30	TRBD1
CASSISGTGAYEQYF	TGTGCCAGCAGCATTTCCGGGACAGGGGCTTACGAGCAGTACTTC	-	TRBJ2-7	TRBV7-3	TRBD1
CASSVVPRQGRSADLYEQYF	TGTGCCAGCAGCGTAGTACCACGGCAGGGTAGGTCCGCGGATCTCTACGAGCAGTACTTC	-	TRBJ2-7	TRBV9	-
CATAGTSDTDTQYF	TGTGCCACCGCCGGGACTAGCGACACAGATACGCAGTATTTT	-	TRBJ2-3	TRBV10-3	TRBD2
CASSRPRWARAGELFF	TGTGCCAGCAGCCGGCCTCGATGGGCGCGGGCCGGGGAGCTGTTTTTT	-	TRBJ2-2	TRBV11-2	-
CASSTGILSGNTIYF	TGTGCCAGCAGCACCGGGATCCTCTCTGGAAACACCATATATTTT	-	TRBJ1-3	TRBV7-2	-
CASSRTGINQPQHF	TGTGCCAGCAGTCGTACAGGGATAAATCAGCCCCAGCATTTT	few	TRBJ1-5	TRBV28	-
CASSPQLVTNTGELFF	TGTGCCAGCAGCCCACAATTAGTGACGAACACCGGGGAGCTGTTTTTT	-	TRBJ2-2	TRBV7-3	-
CATSKREGEVGEKLFF	TGTGCCACCAGCAAACGAGAGGGCGAAGTGGGGGAAAAACTGTTTTTT	-	TRBJ1-4	TRBV15	-
CASSFGTSIGSYEQYF	TGCGCCAGCAGCTTCGGTACTAGCATAGGGTCCTACGAGCAGTACTTC	-	TRBJ2-7	TRBV5-1	-
CASFPTRGANTEAFF	TGCGCCAGCTTTCCTACACGGGGGGCGAACACTGAAGCTTTCTTT	-	TRBJ1-1	TRBV5-1	-
CAFHRAPHGTGELFF	TGTGCCTTTCATCGGGCTCCCCACGGTACCGGGGAGCTGTTTTTT	-	TRBJ2-2	TRBV30	-
CASSQEPRMNSPLHF	TGCGCCAGCAGCCAAGAACCCAGGATGAATTCACCCCTCCACTTT	once	TRBJ1-6	TRBV4-3	-
CASSTTTSAETQYF	TGTGCCAGCAGCACCACTACTAGCGCCGAGACCCAGTACTTC	-	TRBJ2-5	TRBV5-4	TRBD2
CASSLDRGGANVLTF	TGTGCCAGCAGCTTGGACAGGGGTGGGGCCAACGTCCTGACTTTC	-	TRBJ2-6	TRBV5-4	TRBD1
CASSPLAPPTTDTQYF	TGTGCCAGCTCACCTCTAGCCCCACCGACCACAGATACGCAGTATTTT	-	TRBJ2-3	TRBV18	-
CASSPSMGLASYEQYF	TGTGCCAGCAGCCCCTCCATGGGACTAGCTTCCTACGAGCAGTACTTC	once	TRBJ2-7	TRBV7-8	TRBD2
CASTSSGDPEKLFF	TGTGCCAGCACCTCCTCAGGGGACCCTGAAAAACTGTTTTTT	-	TRBJ1-4	TRBV5-5	-
CASRNRRDNQPQHF	TGTGCCAGCAGAAACAGGAGGGACAATCAGCCCCAGCATTTT	-	TRBJ1-5	TRBV6-5	-
CASSLVGRYGYTF	TGTGCCAGCAGCTTAGTTGGTCGGTATGGCTACACCTTC	-	TRBJ1-2	TRBV7-2	-
CAISDQGGLNYGYTF	TGTGCCATCAGTGACCAGGGGGGATTAAACTATGGCTACACCTTC	-	TRBJ1-2	TRBV10-3	TRBD1
CASRGSGSPGELFF	TGTGCCAGCAGGGGGAGCGGGAGTCCCGGGGAGCTGTTTTTT	-	TRBJ2-2	TRBV6-5	TRBD2
CASNPGTGLSYEQYF	TGTGCCAGCAACCCCGGGACAGGGCTCTCCTACGAGCAGTACTTC	-	TRBJ2-7	TRBV6-5	TRBD1
CASSPPGLADTQYF	TGTGCCAGCAGCCCTCCGGGACTCGCAGATACGCAGTATTTT	-	TRBJ2-3	TRBV3-1/TRBV3-2	-
CATSRGGVNSGNTIYF	TGTGCCACCAGCAGAGGCGGGGTTAACTCTGGAAACACCATATATTTT	once	TRBJ1-3	TRBV15	-
CASSPTGLAGLQETQYF	TGTGCCAGCAGTCCCACAGGACTAGCGGGACTCCAAGAGACCCAGTACTTC	-	TRBJ2-5	TRBV28	TRBD2
CASSLAAGAGSNEQFF	TGCGCCAGCAGCTTGGCCGCTGGAGCGGGAAGCAATGAGCAGTTCTTC	-	TRBJ2-1	TRBV5-1	TRBD2
CASSLVSVGTQYF	TGTGCCAGCAGCTTAGTGTCGGTTGGGACCCAGTACTTC	-	TRBJ2-5	TRBV11-3	-
CASSYRVIAEAFF	TGTGCCAGCAGCTACAGGGTGATCGCTGAAGCTTTCTTT	once	TRBJ1-1	TRBV7-2	-
CAWSPGVAGGQPQHF	TGTGCCTGGAGCCCTGGGGTGGCAGGAGGACAGCCCCAGCATTTT	once	TRBJ1-5	TRBV30	-
CASTGGYTDTQYF	TGTGCCAGCACCGGGGGGTACACAGATACGCAGTATTTT	-	TRBJ2-3	TRBV27	TRBD2